This TCR beta chain is from a study of monozygotic twins with inflammatory bowel disease. Study observations and caveats: Discrimination among different T cell subtypes was not achievable.

Comments on this clonotype: The antigen is undetermined.

Looked up from germline, CDR1 is SEHNR and CDR2 is FQNEAQ (reference sequence). CDR3 size: 12 residues. UMIs that had a 6-nucleotide sample barcode were put in using template switching. TCRdb re-called the 5' RACE reads and gives one entry per CDR3 protein, without DNA. This sample contains 350,000 to 550,000 distinct CDR3 sequences. This TCR was sampled from a human donor with ulcerative colitis or Crohn's disease, or a healthy co-twin of an affected twin (not recorded which). V usage is TRBV7-9 and J usage is TRBJ2-7. The source material was blood. This chain's CDR3 is CASSLETAEQYF.